The 6 T cell receptor beta chains presented below share a single source sample, sequenced in a study of blood T cell repertoires in COVID-19. The method was immunoSEQ multiplex PCR; TCRdb's version includes in-frame clones alone and lacks a portion of them. The table has about 77,000 clones, around three quarters seen once; the top ten hold around 4.8%. The sample taken for sequencing was peripheral blood. The receptors were sampled from a woman between 70 and 85 years old with acute or convalescent COVID-19.

The chain carries TRBV2 and TRBJ2-1; 7 nucleotides line up with TRBD2. Losses at the gene ends were 9 bases for V and 4 bases for J; bases not matched to a gene: 9. CDR1 and CDR2 from the germline V gene are SNHLY and FYNNEI. There are 14 residues in the CDR3. The CDR3 DNA reads TGTGCCAGTTCCGGGACTACCTCTTACAATGAGCAGTTCTTC. Translation gives CASSGTTSYNEQFF.

The CDR3: CATSAGYGYTF. CDR3 DNA: TGTGCCACGTCGGCGGGCTATGGCTACACCTTC. V is TRBV24-1 and J is TRBJ1-2; D gene unclear. V lost 10 bases and J 4 bases, leaving 9 bases between the germline ends. In germline, CDR1 is KGHDR, CDR2 SFDVKD. The CDR3 has 11 residues.

This clone was seen a handful of times. The J gene is TRBJ1-6, the V gene TRBV18, with 8 bases identical to TRBD1. The germline gives CDR1 KGHSH, CDR2 LQKENI. The CDR3 extends over 15 amino acids. V gave up 2 bases and J gave up 10 bases; unmatched junction bases: 7. CDR3 bases: TGTGCCAGCTCACCATCCGCAGGGGGCGGGTCACCCCTCCACTTT. Its translation is CASSPSAGGGSPLHF.

The chain is built from TRBV5-1 and TRBJ1-2; no definite D call. With 4 bases removed from V and 0 bases from J, the gap between germline ends came to 13 bases. This CDR3 is built from 15 residues. Germline V lookup: CDR1 SGHRS, CDR2 YFSETQ. The CDR3 is CASSPAGYTNYGYTF. The CDR3 coding sequence is TGCGCCAGCAGCCCCGCGGGTTATACTAACTATGGCTACACCTTC.

The J gene is TRBJ1-6, the V gene TRBV19; D may be TRBD1 (6 bases). The ends were cut back, 5 bases at V and 6 bases at J, with 14 bases in the middle. Looked up from germline, CDR1 is LNHDA and CDR2 is SQIVND (reference sequence). This CDR3 comprises 15 residues. In DNA form, the CDR3 reads TGTGCCAGTAGTGGATACAGCAGGGGTAATTCACCCCTCCACTTT. This sequence encodes CASSGYSRGNSPLHF. Supplemented by reference TRBV19 and TRBJ1-6, the full variable domain reads DGGITQSPKYLFRKEGQNVTLSCEQNLNHDAMYWYRQDPGQGLRLIYYSQIVNDFQKGDIAEGYSVSREKKESFPLTVTSAQKNPTAFYLCASSGYSRGNSPLHFGNGTRLTVT.

The chain is built from TRBV9 and TRBJ2-5; 10 nucleotides line up with TRBD2. With 2 bases clipped from V and 4 bases from J, the junction kept 2 bases outside the gene matches. In germline, CDR1 is SGDLS, CDR2 YYNGEE. This CDR3 contains 14 residues. The CDR3 spells CASSVLAGGETQYF. The CDR3 nucleotides are TGTGCCAGCAGCGTTTTAGCGGGAGGAGAGACCCAGTACTTC.